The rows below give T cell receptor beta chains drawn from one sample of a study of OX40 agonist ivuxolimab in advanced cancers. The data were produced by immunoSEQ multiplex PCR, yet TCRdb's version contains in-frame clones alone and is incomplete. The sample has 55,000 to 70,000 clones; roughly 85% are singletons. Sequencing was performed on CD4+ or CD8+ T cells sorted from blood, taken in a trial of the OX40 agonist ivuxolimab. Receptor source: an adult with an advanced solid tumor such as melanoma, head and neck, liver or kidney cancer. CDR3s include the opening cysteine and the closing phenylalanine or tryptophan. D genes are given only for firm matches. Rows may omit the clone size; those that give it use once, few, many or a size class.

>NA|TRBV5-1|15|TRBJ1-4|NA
CASSLEAGHSEKLFF
TGCGCCAGCAGCTTGGAGGCGGGACACAGTGAAAAACTGTTTTTT
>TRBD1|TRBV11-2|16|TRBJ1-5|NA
CASSFGTAHSNQPQHF
TGTGCCAGCAGCTTTGGGACAGCCCATAGCAATCAGCCCCAGCATTTT
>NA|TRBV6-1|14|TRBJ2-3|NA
CATKRTVGSDTQYF
TGTGCCACCAAGCGGACGGTCGGTTCAGATACGCAGTATTTT
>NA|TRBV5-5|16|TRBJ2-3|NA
CASSLDVGASTDTQYF
TGTGCCAGCAGCTTGGACGTAGGAGCCAGCACAGATACGCAGTATTTT
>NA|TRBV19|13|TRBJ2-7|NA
CASSQQAGYEQYF
TGTGCCAGTAGTCAGCAGGCGGGATACGAGCAGTACTTC
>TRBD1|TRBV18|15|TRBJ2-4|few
CASSLYSGQGNIQYF
TGTGCCAGCTCACTATATTCGGGACAGGGAAACATTCAGTACTTC
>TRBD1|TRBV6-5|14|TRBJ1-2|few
CASSQGQGAFGYTF
TGTGCCAGCAGCCAAGGACAGGGGGCGTTTGGCTACACCTTC
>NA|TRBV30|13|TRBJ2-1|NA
CAWSVLGGGEQFF
TGTGCCTGGAGTGTACTAGGCGGCGGAGAGCAGTTCTTC
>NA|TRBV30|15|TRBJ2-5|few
CAWNPRDNLRETQYF
TGTGCCTGGAACCCAAGGGACAACCTTAGAGAGACCCAGTACTTC
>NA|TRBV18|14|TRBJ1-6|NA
CASSQGVEGSPLHF
TGTGCCAGCTCACAGGGGGTCGAAGGATCACCCCTCCACTTT
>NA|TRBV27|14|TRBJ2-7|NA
CASRKAGGSYEQYF
TGTGCCAGCAGAAAGGCAGGGGGGTCCTACGAGCAGTACTTC
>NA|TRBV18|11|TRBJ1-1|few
CASSYGHEAFF
TGTGCCAGCTCATACGGGCATGAAGCTTTCTTT
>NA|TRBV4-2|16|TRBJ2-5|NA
CASSQAGGGGEETQYF
TGTGCCAGCAGCCAAGCCGGTGGGGGCGGGGAAGAGACCCAGTACTTC
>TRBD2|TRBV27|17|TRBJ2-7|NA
CASSRKTSGDYTYEQYF
TGTGCCAGCAGCCGGAAGACTAGCGGGGACTACACCTACGAGCAGTACTTC
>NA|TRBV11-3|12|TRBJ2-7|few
CASSLDSYEQYF
TGTGCCAGCAGCTTAGACAGCTACGAGCAGTACTTC
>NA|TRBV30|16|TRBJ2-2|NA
CAWRIQGQANTGELFF
TGTGCCTGGAGGATTCAGGGGCAGGCGAACACCGGGGAGCTGTTTTTT
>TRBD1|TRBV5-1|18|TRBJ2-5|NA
CASSGRWTGVDPQETQYF
TGCGCCAGCAGCGGGCGGTGGACAGGGGTGGACCCTCAAGAGACCCAGTACTTC
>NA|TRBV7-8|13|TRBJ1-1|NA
CASRGQLNTEAFF
TGTGCCAGCAGAGGACAGCTGAACACTGAAGCTTTCTTT
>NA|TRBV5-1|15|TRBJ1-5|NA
CASSLTGISNQPQHF
TGCGCCAGCAGCTTGACAGGGATAAGCAATCAGCCCCAGCATTTT
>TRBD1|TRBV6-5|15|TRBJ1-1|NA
CASSYSTGGYTEAFF
TGTGCCAGCAGTTACTCGACAGGGGGGTACACTGAAGCTTTCTTT
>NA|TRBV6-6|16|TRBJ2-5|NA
CASSYSSQGREETQYF
TGTGCCAGCAGTTACTCGAGCCAGGGAAGAGAAGAGACCCAGTACTTC
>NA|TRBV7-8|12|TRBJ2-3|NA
CASSPDPGTQYF
TGTGCCAGCAGCCCGGACCCGGGTACGCAGTATTTT
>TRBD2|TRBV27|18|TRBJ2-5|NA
CASSLRAGGGRGQETQYF
TGTGCCAGCAGTTTAAGAGCGGGGGGCGGTCGGGGCCAAGAGACCCAGTACTTC
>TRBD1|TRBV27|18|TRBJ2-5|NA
CASSHPGDRGGGQETQYF
TGTGCCAGCAGTCACCCCGGGGACAGGGGGGGAGGTCAAGAGACCCAGTACTTC
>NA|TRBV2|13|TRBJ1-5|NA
CASTPLNNQPQHF
TGTGCCAGCACCCCCCTGAACAATCAGCCCCAGCATTTT
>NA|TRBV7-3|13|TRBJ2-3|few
CASSTYSTDTQYF
TGTGCCAGCAGCACATATAGCACAGATACGCAGTATTTT
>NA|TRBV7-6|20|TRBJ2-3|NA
CASSLVAGTSRGPSTDTQYF
TGTGCCAGCAGCTTAGTAGCGGGGACTAGCAGGGGGCCTAGCACAGATACGCAGTATTTT
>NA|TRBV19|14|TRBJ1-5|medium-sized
CASSITGIDQPQHF
TGTGCCAGTAGTATCACAGGGATCGATCAGCCCCAGCATTTT
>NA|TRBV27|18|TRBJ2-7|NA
CASSVTNLNLGGRYEQYF
TGTGCCAGCAGTGTAACCAATCTTAATCTGGGAGGTCGGTACGAGCAGTACTTC
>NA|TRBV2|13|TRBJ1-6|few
CASRGVLDSPLHF
TGTGCCAGCAGGGGGGTGCTAGATTCACCCCTCCACTTT
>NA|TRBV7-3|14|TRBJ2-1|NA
CASSSQVGRNEQFF
TGTGCCAGCAGCTCCCAAGTAGGGAGGAATGAGCAGTTCTTC
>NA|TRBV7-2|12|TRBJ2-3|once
CAGGDSTDTQYF
TGTGCGGGGGGTGATTCGACAGATACGCAGTATTTT
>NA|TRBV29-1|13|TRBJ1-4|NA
CSVHSATNEKLFF
TGCAGCGTGCACAGTGCAACTAATGAAAAACTGTTTTTT
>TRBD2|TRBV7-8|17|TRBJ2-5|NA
CASSKLRVASGPETQYF
TGTGCCAGCAGCAAACTTAGGGTGGCTAGCGGGCCGGAGACCCAGTACTTC
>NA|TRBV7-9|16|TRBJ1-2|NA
CASSSGAGTEGYGYTF
TGTGCCAGCAGCTCCGGCGCAGGGACCGAGGGCTATGGCTACACCTTC
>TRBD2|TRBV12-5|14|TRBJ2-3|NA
CASAPSGLPDTQYF
TGTGCTAGTGCTCCTAGCGGGTTACCAGATACGCAGTATTTT
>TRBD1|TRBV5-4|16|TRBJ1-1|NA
CASSRGQGALNTEAFF
TGTGCCAGCAGCCGAGGACAGGGGGCCCTGAACACTGAAGCTTTCTTT